This T cell receptor (beta chain) appears in the sequencing data of a study of high-grade serous ovarian cancer treatment subgroups. The germline V gene encodes CDR1 MDHEN and CDR2 SYDVKM. V was pared by 7 bases and J by 2 bases, with 6 bases between. This CDR3 contains 11 residues. Tumor samples were obtained before definitive surgery or chemotherapy. Libraries were prepared by immunoSEQ multiplex PCR; TCRdb keeps only in-frame clonotypes and omits some of them. The sample has around 3,100 clones, around four fifths seen once; the top ten hold about 8.8%. The V and J genes are TRBV28 and TRBJ2-7; no clear D. The sequence was obtained from a human donor with high-grade serous ovarian cancer. Sequencing was performed on tumor tissue. CDR3 sequence (DNA): TGTGCCAGCACCTCCCCCTACGAGCAGTACTTC. Translated: CASTSPYEQYF.